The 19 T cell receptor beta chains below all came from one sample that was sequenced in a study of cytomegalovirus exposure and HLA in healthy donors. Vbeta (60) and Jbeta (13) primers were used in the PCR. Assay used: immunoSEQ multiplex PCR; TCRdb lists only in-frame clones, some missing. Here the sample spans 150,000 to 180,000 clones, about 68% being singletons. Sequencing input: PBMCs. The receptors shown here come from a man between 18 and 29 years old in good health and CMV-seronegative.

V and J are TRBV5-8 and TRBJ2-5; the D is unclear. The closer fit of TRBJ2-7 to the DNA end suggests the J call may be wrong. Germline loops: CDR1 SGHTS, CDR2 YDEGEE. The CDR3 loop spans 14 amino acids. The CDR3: CASSLAGDAYEQYF. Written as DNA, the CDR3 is TGTGCCAGCAGCTTGGCGGGTGATGCCTACGAGCAGTACTTC.

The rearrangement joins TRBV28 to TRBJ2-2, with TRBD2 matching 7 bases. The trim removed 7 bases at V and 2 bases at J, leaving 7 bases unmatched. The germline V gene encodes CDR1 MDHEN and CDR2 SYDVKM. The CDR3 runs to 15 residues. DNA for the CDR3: TGTGCCAGCATCGGGGCGGGAGAAAACACCGGGGAGCTGTTTTTT. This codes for CASIGAGENTGELFF.

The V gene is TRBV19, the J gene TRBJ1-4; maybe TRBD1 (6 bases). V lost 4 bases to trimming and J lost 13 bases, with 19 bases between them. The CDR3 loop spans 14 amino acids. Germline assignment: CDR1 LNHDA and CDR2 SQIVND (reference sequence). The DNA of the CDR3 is TGTGCCAGTAGTACGCCAGAACAGGGACTACGACTGTTTTTT. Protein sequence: CASSTPEQGLRLFF. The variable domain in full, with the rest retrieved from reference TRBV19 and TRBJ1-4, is DGGITQSPKYLFRKEGQNVTLSCEQNLNHDAMYWYRQDPGQGLRLIYYSQIVNDFQKGDIAEGYSVSREKKESFPLTVTSAQKNPTAFYLCASSTPEQGLRLFFGSGTQLSVL.

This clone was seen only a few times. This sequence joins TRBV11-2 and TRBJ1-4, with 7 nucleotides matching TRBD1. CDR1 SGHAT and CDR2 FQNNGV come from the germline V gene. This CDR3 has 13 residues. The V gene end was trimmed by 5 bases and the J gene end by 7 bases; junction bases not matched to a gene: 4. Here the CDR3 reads CASSRDSSEKLFF. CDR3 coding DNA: TGTGCCAGCAGCCGGGACAGCAGTGAAAAACTGTTTTTT.

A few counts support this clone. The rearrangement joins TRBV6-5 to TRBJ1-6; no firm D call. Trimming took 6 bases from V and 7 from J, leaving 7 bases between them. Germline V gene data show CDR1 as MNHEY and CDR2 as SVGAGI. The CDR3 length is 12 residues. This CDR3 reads CASRAPNSPLHF. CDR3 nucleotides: TGTGCCAGCAGAGCTCCCAATTCACCCCTCCACTTT.

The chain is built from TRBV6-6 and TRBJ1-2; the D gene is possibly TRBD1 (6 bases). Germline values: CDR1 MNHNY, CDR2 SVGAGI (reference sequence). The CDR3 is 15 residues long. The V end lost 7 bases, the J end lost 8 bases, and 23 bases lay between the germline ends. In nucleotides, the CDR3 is TGTGCCAGCAATCCTAACCGGGGGGGCTGGCGGGGCTACACCTTC. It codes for CASNPNRGGWRGYTF.

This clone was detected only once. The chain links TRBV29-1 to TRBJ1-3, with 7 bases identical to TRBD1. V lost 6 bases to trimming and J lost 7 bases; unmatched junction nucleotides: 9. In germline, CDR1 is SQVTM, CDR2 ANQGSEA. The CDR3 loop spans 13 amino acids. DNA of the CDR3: TGCAGCGTCAAACAGGGGTCAGATAACACCATATATTTT. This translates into CSVKQGSDNTIYF.

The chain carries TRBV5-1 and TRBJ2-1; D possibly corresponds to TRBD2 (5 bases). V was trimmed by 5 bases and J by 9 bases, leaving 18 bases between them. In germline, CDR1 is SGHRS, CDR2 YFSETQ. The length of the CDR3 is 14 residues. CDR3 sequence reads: CASSFEGVDGEQFF. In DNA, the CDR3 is TGCGCCAGCAGTTTTGAGGGAGTAGATGGTGAGCAGTTCTTC.

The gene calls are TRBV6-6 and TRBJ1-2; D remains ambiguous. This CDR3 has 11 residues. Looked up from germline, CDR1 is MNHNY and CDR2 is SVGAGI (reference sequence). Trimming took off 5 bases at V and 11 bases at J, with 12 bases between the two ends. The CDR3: CASSPGEIYTF. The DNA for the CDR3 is TGTGCCAGCAGTCCCGGGGAGATTTACACCTTC.

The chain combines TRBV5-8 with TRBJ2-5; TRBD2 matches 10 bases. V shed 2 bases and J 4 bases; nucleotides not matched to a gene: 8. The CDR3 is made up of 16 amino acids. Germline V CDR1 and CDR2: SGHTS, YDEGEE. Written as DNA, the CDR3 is TGTGCCAGCAGCTTCGGGGGGGTAGCGGGAGGAGAGACCCAGTACTTC. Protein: CASSFGGVAGGETQYF.

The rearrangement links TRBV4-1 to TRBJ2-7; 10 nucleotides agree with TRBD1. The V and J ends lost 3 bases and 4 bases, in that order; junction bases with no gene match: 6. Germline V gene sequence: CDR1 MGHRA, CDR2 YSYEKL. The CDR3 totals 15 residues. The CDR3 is CASSHWGQGNYEQYF. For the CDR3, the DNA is TGCGCCAGCAGCCACTGGGGACAGGGGAATTACGAGCAGTACTTC.

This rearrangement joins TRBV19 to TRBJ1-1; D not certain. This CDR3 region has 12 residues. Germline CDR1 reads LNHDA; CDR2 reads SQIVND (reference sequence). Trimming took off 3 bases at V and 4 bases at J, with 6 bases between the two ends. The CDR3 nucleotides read TGTGCCAGTAGTATGGGGAGCACTGAAGCTTTCTTT. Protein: CASSMGSTEAFF.

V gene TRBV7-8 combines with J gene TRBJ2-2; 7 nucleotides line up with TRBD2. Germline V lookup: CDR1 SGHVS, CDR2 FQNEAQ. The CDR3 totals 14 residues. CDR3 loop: CAIERDSATGELFF. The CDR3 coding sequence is TGTGCTATCGAGCGGGATAGCGCCACCGGGGAGCTGTTTTTT.

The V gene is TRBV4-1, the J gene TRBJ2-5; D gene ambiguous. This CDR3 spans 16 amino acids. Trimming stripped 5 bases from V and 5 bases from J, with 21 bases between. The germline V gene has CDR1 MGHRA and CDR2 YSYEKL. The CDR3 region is CASSKNPTEGRETQYF. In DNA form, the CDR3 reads TGCGCCAGCAGCAAAAACCCTACAGAAGGAAGGGAGACCCAGTACTTC.

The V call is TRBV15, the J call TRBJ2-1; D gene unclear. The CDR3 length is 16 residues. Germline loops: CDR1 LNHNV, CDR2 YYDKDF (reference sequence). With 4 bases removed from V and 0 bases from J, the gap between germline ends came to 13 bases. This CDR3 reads CATSNRLLSSYNEQFF. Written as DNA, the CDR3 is TGTGCCACCAGCAACCGCCTCCTGAGCTCCTACAATGAGCAGTTCTTC.

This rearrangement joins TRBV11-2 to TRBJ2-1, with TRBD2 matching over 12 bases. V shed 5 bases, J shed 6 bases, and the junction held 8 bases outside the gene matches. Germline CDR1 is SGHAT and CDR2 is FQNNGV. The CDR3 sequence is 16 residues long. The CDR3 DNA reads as TGTGCCAGCAGCGCTTCACTAGCGGGAGGACTCAATGAGCAGTTCTTC. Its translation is CASSASLAGGLNEQFF. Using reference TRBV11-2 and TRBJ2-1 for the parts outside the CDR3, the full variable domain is EAGVAQSPRYKIIEKRQSVAFWCNPISGHATLYWYQQILGQGPKLLIQFQNNGVVDDSQLPKDRFSAERLKGVDSTLKIQPAKLEDSAVYLCASSASLAGGLNEQFFGPGTRLTVL.

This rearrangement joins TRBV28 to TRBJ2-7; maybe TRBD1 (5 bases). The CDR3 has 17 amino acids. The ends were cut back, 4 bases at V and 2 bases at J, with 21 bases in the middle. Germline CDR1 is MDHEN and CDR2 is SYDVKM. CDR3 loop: CASSSPWGGGETYEQYF. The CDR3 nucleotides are TGTGCCAGCAGTTCCCCCTGGGGCGGTGGAGAGACCTACGAGCAGTACTTC.

CDR3: CSVPGAFEQFF. The CDR3 DNA follows: TGCAGTGTTCCGGGAGCATTTGAGCAGTTCTTC. This chain joins TRBV20-1 and TRBJ2-1; maybe TRBD2 (6 bases). CDR3 length: 11 residues. Trimming removed 7 bases from V and 9 bases from J, with 13 bases in between. CDR1 and CDR2 (germline): DFQATT, SNEGSKA (reference sequence).

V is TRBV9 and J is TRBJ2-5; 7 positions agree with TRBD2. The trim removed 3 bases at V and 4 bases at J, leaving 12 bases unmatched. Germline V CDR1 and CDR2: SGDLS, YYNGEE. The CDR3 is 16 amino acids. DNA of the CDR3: TGTGCCAGCAGCGGAGCGGGATCCCCGGGAGGAGAGACCCAGTACTTC. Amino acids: CASSGAGSPGGETQYF.